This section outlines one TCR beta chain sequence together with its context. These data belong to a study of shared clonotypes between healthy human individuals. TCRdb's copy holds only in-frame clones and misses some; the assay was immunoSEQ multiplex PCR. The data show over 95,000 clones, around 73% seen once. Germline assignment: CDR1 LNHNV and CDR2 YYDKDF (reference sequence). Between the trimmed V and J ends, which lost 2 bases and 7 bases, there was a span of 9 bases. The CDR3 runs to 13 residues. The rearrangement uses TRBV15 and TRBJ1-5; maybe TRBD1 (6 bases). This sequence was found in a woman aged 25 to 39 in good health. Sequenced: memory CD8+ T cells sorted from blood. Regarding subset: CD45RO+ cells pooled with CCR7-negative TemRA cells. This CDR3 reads CATSRWGGQPQHF. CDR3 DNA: TGTGCCACCAGCAGATGGGGGGGCCAGCCCCAGCATTTT.